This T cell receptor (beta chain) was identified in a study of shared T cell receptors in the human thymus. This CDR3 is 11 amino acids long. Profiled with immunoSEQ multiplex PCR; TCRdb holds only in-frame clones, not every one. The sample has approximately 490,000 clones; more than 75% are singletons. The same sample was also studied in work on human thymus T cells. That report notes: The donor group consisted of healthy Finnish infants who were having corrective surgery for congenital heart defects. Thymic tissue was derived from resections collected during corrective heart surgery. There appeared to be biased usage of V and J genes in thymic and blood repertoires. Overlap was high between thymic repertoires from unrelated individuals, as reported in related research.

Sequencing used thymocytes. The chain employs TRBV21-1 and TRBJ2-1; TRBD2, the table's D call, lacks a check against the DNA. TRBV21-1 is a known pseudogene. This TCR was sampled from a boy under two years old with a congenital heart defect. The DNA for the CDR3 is TGTGCCAGCAGGGGAGAGAATGAGCAGTTCTTC. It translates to CASRGENEQFF.